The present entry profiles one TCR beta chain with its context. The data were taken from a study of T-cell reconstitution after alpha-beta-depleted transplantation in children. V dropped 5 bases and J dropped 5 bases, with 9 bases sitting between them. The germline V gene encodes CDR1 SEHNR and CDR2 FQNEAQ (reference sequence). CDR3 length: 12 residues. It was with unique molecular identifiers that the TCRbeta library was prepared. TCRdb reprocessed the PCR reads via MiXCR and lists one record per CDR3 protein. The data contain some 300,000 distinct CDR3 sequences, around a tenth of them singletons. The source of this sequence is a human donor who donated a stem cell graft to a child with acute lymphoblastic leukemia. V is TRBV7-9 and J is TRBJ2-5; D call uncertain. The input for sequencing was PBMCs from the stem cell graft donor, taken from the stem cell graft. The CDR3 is CASSPPWETQYF. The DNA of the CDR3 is TGTGCCAGCAGCCCACCTTGGGAGACCCAGTACTTC.